These T cell receptor beta chains were read from a single sample in a study of shared clonotypes between healthy human individuals. Some clones are missing from TCRdb's copy, which holds only in-frame ones; the method was immunoSEQ multiplex PCR. Of more than 400,000 clones in the sample, 81% are singletons; the top ten hold roughly 13%. The sequenced sample was PBMCs. The receptors were gathered from a middle-aged woman in good health. Some clones in this sample may be carry-over from other donors' samples. The conserved cysteine and the conserved F or W are not part of the CDR3 here. Expanded clones get a size class; other rows say once, few or many, or leave the size out.

size,J,V,CDR3
few,TRBJ2-6,TRBV27,ASSSLGQGGSGANVLT
once,TRBJ2-7,TRBV28,ASREGGGYEQY
-,TRBJ1-1,TRBV6-5,ASSYNPGLNTEAF
once,TRBJ2-2,TRBV5-1,ASSLEGLAGELF
few,TRBJ2-7,TRBV7-2,ASSPRDSSYEQY
many,TRBJ2-1,TRBV7-2,ASSLDPGLHNEQF
-,TRBJ2-1,TRBV28,ASRFPRFNEQF
once,TRBJ1-1,TRBV9,ASSSRGQASEAF
-,TRBJ2-3,TRBV18,ASSPLFGGTGPDTQY
-,TRBJ2-7,TRBV5-1,ASRPDRAGDEQY
once,TRBJ2-7,TRBV2,ASTLRTSGIRVEQY
-,TRBJ2-7,TRBV27,ASSLQGAPEQY
-,TRBJ2-7,TRBV11-2,ASSLRSLAGANEQY
-,TRBJ2-5,TRBV30,AWRLAGSLKTQY
once,TRBJ2-1,TRBV7-9,ASSAGRPSSYNEQF
-,TRBJ1-1,TRBV29-1,SGTTGNTEAF
many,TRBJ1-4,TRBV7-9,ATNEGFNEKLF
-,TRBJ2-2,TRBV15,ATSRDLVGTGELF
-,TRBJ2-5,TRBV28,ASSFEYQETQY
-,TRBJ1-2,TRBV5-1,ASSLGSLPNYGYT
-,TRBJ1-1,TRBV5-1,ASSFQGAYFTEAF
-,TRBJ1-3,TRBV5-6,ASSWGQGNTIY
-,TRBJ2-3,TRBV28,ASTKPLPSDTDTQY
-,TRBJ2-7,TRBV29-1,SVVIGLAGVYEQY
-,TRBJ2-7,TRBV10-2,ASSEAKGDSSSYEQY
once,TRBJ2-1,TRBV7-3,ASTHYRIINEQF
-,TRBJ1-1,TRBV29-1,SATTGVAF
-,TRBJ2-3,TRBV5-6,ASSLAGDYTDTQY
-,TRBJ1-2,TRBV19,ASSILAREGYGYT
-,TRBJ1-1,TRBV18,ASSPQGVGNTEAF
many,TRBJ1-5,TRBV15,ATSREAEGGQPQH
-,TRBJ1-1,TRBV2,ASSQVLNTEAF